The rows below give T cell receptor beta chains drawn from one sample of a study of blood T cell repertoires in COVID-19. Repertoires were generated with immunoSEQ multiplex PCR, while TCRdb's copy carries only in-frame clones and drops some. The sample gives roughly 250,000 clones, under 95% of which show up once; about 2.5% is in the top ten. Sequencing was performed on PBMCs or T cells enriched from blood (not recorded which). The receptor source for this set is a middle-aged woman with acute COVID-19. The CDR3 runs from the conserved cysteine through the conserved F or W. A D gene is named only where the DNA matches it firmly. The size of a clone is reported for some rows only, either as once, few or many, or as a class for expanded clones.

v_call	d_call	clone_size	j_call	cdr3_length	cdr3_aa	cdr3_nt
TRBV24-1	.	few	TRBJ1-5	15	CATGAGEYSNQPQHF	TGTGCCACCGGGGCGGGAGAATATAGCAATCAGCCCCAGCATTTT
TRBV6-5	.	.	TRBJ2-7	13	CASRPGLSYEQYF	TGTGCCAGCAGACCTGGACTCTCCTACGAGCAGTACTTC
TRBV9	.	.	TRBJ1-6	15	CASSPQGSYNSPLHF	TGTGCCAGCAGCCCCCAGGGTTCCTATAATTCACCCCTCCACTTT
TRBV10-2	TRBD1	.	TRBJ2-1	13	CAIQDRVIDEQFF	TGCGCCATCCAGGACAGGGTCATCGATGAGCAGTTCTTC
TRBV18	TRBD1	.	TRBJ2-2	15	CASSPTGAATGELFF	TGTGCCAGCTCACCTACAGGGGCGGCCACCGGGGAGCTGTTTTTT
TRBV7-2	TRBD1	.	TRBJ1-1	14	CASSLQGARTEAFF	TGTGCCAGCAGCTTACAGGGGGCGAGAACTGAAGCTTTCTTT
TRBV19	.	.	TRBJ2-4	15	CASRAEGGVKNIQYF	TGTGCCAGTAGAGCAGAGGGGGGGGTCAAAAACATTCAGTACTTC
TRBV7-9	.	.	TRBJ2-7	11	CASLFSGEQYF	TGTGCCAGCCTATTTTCGGGGGAGCAGTACTTC
TRBV5-1	.	.	TRBJ1-1	14	CASSSWGENLKAFF	TGCGCCAGCAGCAGCTGGGGGGAAAACCTAAAAGCTTTCTTT
TRBV24-1	TRBD1	.	TRBJ1-5	15	CATSDSTGPNQPQHF	TGTGCCACCAGTGATTCGACAGGGCCAAATCAGCCCCAGCATTTT
TRBV7-9	TRBD1	.	TRBJ2-2	16	CASSPTGLGATGELFF	TGTGCCAGCAGCCCGACAGGGCTTGGGGCCACCGGGGAGCTGTTTTTT
TRBV11-2	TRBD1	once	TRBJ1-1	14	CASSKDRANTEAFF	TGTGCCAGCAGCAAAGACAGGGCGAACACTGAAGCTTTCTTT
TRBV6-6	TRBD2	.	TRBJ2-1	16	CASRKNLAGVYNEQFF	TGTGCCAGCAGAAAAAACCTAGCGGGCGTCTACAATGAGCAGTTCTTC
TRBV7-3	.	.	TRBJ1-5	13	CASSQASNQPQHF	TGTGCCAGCAGCCAAGCTAGCAATCAGCCCCAGCATTTT
TRBV7-9	TRBD2	.	TRBJ2-3	15	CASSFVAGGLDTQYF	TGTGCCAGCAGCTTTGTAGCGGGAGGTCTAGATACGCAGTATTTT
TRBV4-1	TRBD2	.	TRBJ2-7	15	CASSQPTSGMYEQYF	TGCGCCAGCAGCCAACCGACTAGCGGGATGTACGAGCAGTACTTC
TRBV30	.	.	TRBJ1-6	10	CAWVHRPLHF	TGTGCCTGGGTCCACCGGCCCCTCCACTTT
TRBV2	TRBD2	.	TRBJ2-3	16	CASSEDLAGNTDTQYF	TGTGCCAGCAGTGAAGATTTAGCGGGAAACACAGATACGCAGTATTTT
TRBV6-2/TRBV6-3	TRBD1	few	TRBJ1-5	16	CASSPRGTGLNQPQHF	TGTGCCAGCAGCCCCCGGGGGACAGGGCTCAATCAGCCCCAGCATTTT
TRBV3-1/TRBV3-2	.	.	TRBJ1-1	15	CASSQDEGLNTEAFF	TGTGCCAGCAGCCAAGATGAGGGATTGAACACTGAAGCTTTCTTT
TRBV6-5	.	.	TRBJ1-5	15	CASRNLVGDNQPQHF	TGTGCCAGCAGAAACCTCGTAGGGGACAATCAGCCCCAGCATTTT
TRBV19	.	.	TRBJ1-4	15	CASSMVSGGLGKLFF	TGTGCCAGTAGTATGGTTTCCGGGGGGCTGGGAAAACTGTTTTTT
TRBV2	.	.	TRBJ1-1	13	CASIREGNTEAFF	TGTGCCAGCATTCGAGAGGGTAACACTGAAGCTTTCTTT
TRBV30	TRBD1	.	TRBJ1-2	15	CAWTRQGARNYGYTF	TGTGCCTGGACCCGACAGGGGGCAAGGAACTATGGCTACACCTTC
TRBV9	.	.	TRBJ1-6	17	CASSPAGIRPLNSPLHF	TGTGCCAGCAGCCCCGCCGGGATAAGACCGCTAAATTCACCCCTCCACTTT
TRBV7-3	.	.	TRBJ2-1	15	CASSHSDSSYNEQFF	TGTGCCAGCAGCCATAGCGATAGCTCCTACAATGAGCAGTTCTTC
TRBV28	.	.	TRBJ1-4	14	CASSLRGRYEKLFF	TGTGCCAGCAGTTTACGGGGGAGGTATGAAAAACTGTTTTTT
TRBV6-2/TRBV6-3	.	once	TRBJ1-2	14	CASSYVGGNYGYTF	TGTGCCAGCAGTTACGTGGGGGGTAACTATGGCTACACCTTC
TRBV12-3/TRBV12-4	.	once	TRBJ2-7	13	CASSFYRSYEQYF	TGTGCCAGCAGTTTTTACAGGTCCTACGAGCAGTACTTC
TRBV7-2	.	.	TRBJ1-2	14	CASSSTRGAWGYTF	TGTGCCAGCAGCTCGACGCGGGGGGCATGGGGCTACACCTTC
TRBV5-1	TRBD2	.	TRBJ2-5	18	CASSLGLAGGPSEETQYF	TGCGCCAGCAGCTTGGGGCTAGCGGGGGGGCCGTCGGAGGAGACCCAGTACTTC
TRBV10-2	TRBD2	.	TRBJ2-3	13	CASRTSGADTQYF	TGCGCCAGTAGGACTAGCGGGGCAGATACGCAGTATTTT
TRBV7-2	TRBD1	.	TRBJ2-4	15	CASSLSQGLDGIQYF	TGTGCCAGCAGCTTATCACAGGGGTTGGACGGCATTCAGTACTTC
TRBV5-1	.	.	TRBJ2-5	14	CASSPTTFQETQYF	TGCGCCAGCAGCCCGACTACTTTCCAAGAGACCCAGTACTTC
TRBV29-1	.	once	TRBJ1-2	15	CSVVVRAPTNYGYTF	TGCAGCGTTGTTGTCAGGGCACCTACTAACTATGGCTACACCTTC
TRBV5-1	TRBD2	.	TRBJ2-5	15	CASSFGAGGQETQYF	TGCGCCAGCAGCTTCGGGGCGGGGGGGCAAGAGACCCAGTACTTC
TRBV4-1	.	.	TRBJ2-5	15	CASSQAPDSQETQYF	TGCGCCAGCAGCCAAGCCCCGGACAGTCAAGAGACCCAGTACTTC
TRBV30	TRBD1	.	TRBJ1-6	13	CAWGTVNNSPLHF	TGTGCCTGGGGGACAGTCAATAATTCACCCCTCCACTTT
TRBV3-1/TRBV3-2	TRBD2	.	TRBJ2-3	17	CASSQDLRLAGTDTQYF	TGTGCCAGCAGCCAAGATTTGCGGCTAGCGGGGACAGATACGCAGTATTTT
TRBV7-9	TRBD1	.	TRBJ1-1	14	CASSRGQGSAEAFF	TGTGCCAGCAGCAGGGGACAGGGTAGCGCTGAAGCTTTCTTT
TRBV20-1	.	once	TRBJ1-1	11	CAVGGGTEAFF	TGCGCCGTAGGGGGGGGCACTGAAGCTTTCTTT
TRBV21-1	.	.	TRBJ2-3	17	CASSNWAGGASTDTQYF	.
TRBV6-4	.	.	TRBJ1-2	14	CASSALRGSYGYTF	TGTGCCAGCAGTGCTCTCCGGGGATCCTATGGCTACACCTTC
TRBV18	TRBD2	.	TRBJ2-5	14	CASSQRGVGETQYF	TGTGCCAGCTCACAGCGGGGGGTCGGAGAGACCCAGTACTTC
TRBV4-3	.	.	TRBJ2-3	18	CASSQDRLTAEASDTQYF	TGCGCCAGCAGCCAAGACCGGTTAACGGCGGAAGCCTCAGATACGCAGTATTTT
TRBV27	TRBD1	.	TRBJ1-6	16	CASRGQAISYNSPLHF	TGTGCCAGCAGGGGACAGGCTATCTCCTATAATTCACCCCTCCACTTT
TRBV3-1/TRBV3-2	.	.	TRBJ1-5	18	CASSHTGPGGGSNQPQHF	TGTGCCAGCAGTCACACAGGGCCGGGGGGTGGAAGCAATCAGCCCCAGCATTTT
TRBV24-1	TRBD1	once	TRBJ1-2	15	CATSDTGGKGYGYTF	TGTGCCACCAGTGATACAGGGGGTAAGGGCTATGGCTACACCTTC
TRBV3-1/TRBV3-2	.	.	TRBJ1-2	14	CASSQVAANYGYTF	TGTGCCAGCAGCCAAGTGGCGGCTAACTATGGCTACACCTTC
TRBV5-1	TRBD1	.	TRBJ1-1	14	CASRLGQGSTEAFF	TGCGCCAGCCGACTGGGACAGGGGAGCACTGAAGCTTTCTTT
TRBV6-1	.	.	TRBJ1-1	21	CASSEQFPRYREYEVEREAFF	TGTGCCAGCAGTGAACAGTTCCCGCGGTACAGGGAGTACGAGGTTGAGCGGGAAGCTTTCTTT
TRBV4-3	TRBD2	once	TRBJ2-7	15	CASSPRASGSYEQYF	TGCGCCAGCAGCCCCCGGGCTAGCGGTTCTTACGAGCAGTACTTC
TRBV2	TRBD1	.	TRBJ1-5	15	CASRLTGVSNQPQHF	TGTGCCAGCAGACTCACAGGGGTCAGCAATCAGCCCCAGCATTTT